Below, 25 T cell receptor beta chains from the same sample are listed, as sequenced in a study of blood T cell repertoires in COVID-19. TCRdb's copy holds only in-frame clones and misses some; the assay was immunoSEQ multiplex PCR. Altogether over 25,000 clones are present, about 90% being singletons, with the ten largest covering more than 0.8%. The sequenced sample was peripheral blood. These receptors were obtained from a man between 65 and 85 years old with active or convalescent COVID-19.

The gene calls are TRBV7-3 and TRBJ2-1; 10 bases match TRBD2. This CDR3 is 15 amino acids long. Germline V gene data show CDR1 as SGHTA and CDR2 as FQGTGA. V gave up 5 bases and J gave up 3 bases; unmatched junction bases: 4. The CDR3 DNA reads TGTGCCAGCAGCCAAGCGGGAGGGCTCTACAATGAGCAGTTCTTC. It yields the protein CASSQAGGLYNEQFF.

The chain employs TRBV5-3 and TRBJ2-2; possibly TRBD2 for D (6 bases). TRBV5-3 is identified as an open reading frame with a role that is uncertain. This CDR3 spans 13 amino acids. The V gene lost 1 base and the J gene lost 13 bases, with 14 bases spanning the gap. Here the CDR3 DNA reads TGTGCCAGAAGCTTGTTTTTCGGGGGATCGCTGTTTTTT. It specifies CARSLFFGGSLFF.

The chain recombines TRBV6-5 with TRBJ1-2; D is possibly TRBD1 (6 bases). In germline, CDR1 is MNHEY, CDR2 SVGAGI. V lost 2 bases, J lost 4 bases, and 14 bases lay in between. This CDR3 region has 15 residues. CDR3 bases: TGTGCCAGCAGTTACGCACCACAGGGTCTCTATGGCTACACCTTC. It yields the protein CASSYAPQGLYGYTF.

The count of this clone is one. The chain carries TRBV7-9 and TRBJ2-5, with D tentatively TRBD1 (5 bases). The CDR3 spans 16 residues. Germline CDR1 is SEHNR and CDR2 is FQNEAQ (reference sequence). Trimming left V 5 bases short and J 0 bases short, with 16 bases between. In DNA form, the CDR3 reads TGTGCCAGCAGCCCAGGGTACAGGCTGAACCAAGAGACCCAGTACTTC. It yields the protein CASSPGYRLNQETQYF. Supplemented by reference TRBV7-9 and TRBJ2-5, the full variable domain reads DTGVSQNPRHKITKRGQNVTFRCDPISEHNRLYWYRQTLGQGPEFLTYFQNEAQLEKSRLLSDRFSAERPKGSFSTLEIQRTEQGDSAMYLCASSPGYRLNQETQYFGPGTRLLVL.

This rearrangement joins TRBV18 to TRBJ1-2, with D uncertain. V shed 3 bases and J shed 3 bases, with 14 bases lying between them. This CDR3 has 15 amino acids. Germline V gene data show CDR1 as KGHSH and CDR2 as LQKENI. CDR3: CASSPPSLRDYGYTF. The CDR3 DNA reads TGTGCCAGCTCACCCCCGTCACTGAGAGACTATGGCTACACCTTC. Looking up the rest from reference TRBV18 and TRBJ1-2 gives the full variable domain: NAGVMQNPRHLVRRRGQEARLRCSPMKGHSHVYWYRQLPEEGLKFMVYLQKENIIDESGMPKERFSAEFPKEGPSILRIQQVVRGDSAAYFCASSPPSLRDYGYTFGSGTRLTVV.

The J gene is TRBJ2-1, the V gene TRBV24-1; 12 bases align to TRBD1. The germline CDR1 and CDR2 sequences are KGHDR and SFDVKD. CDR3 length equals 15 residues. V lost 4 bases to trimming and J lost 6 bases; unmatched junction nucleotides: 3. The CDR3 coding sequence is TGTGCCACCAGTGACCGGGACAGGGGGCGCAATGAGCAGTTCTTC. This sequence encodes CATSDRDRGRNEQFF.

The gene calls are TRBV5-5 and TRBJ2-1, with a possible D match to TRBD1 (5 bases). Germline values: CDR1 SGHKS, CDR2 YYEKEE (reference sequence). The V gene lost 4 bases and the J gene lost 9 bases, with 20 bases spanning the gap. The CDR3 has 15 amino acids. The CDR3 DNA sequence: TGTGCCAGCAGCACATGGGGCTCGGGCTCTAGTGAGCAGTTCTTC. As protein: CASSTWGSGSSEQFF. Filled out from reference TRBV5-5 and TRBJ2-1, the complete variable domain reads DAGVTQSPTHLIKTRGQQVTLRCSPISGHKSVSWYQQVLGQGPQFIFQYYEKEERGRGNFPDRFSARQFPNYSSELNVNALLLGDSALYLCASSTWGSGSSEQFFGPGTRLTVL.

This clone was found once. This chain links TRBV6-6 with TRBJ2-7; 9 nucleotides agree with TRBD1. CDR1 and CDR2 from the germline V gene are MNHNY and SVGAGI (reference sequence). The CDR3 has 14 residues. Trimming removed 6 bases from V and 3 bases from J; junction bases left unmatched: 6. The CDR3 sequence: CASSRPGQGYEQYF. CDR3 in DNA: TGTGCCAGCAGCCGACCGGGACAGGGCTACGAGCAGTACTTC.

In nucleotides, the CDR3 is TGCAGTGCCGGGGGGAATTCACCCCTCCACTTT. Translated: CSAGGNSPLHF. The chain combines TRBV20-1 with TRBJ1-6, with a possible D match to TRBD1 (5 bases). CDR1 and CDR2 (germline): DFQATT, SNEGSKA (reference sequence). This CDR3 has 11 amino acids. The V gene lost 6 bases and the J gene lost 7 bases, with 7 bases spanning the gap.

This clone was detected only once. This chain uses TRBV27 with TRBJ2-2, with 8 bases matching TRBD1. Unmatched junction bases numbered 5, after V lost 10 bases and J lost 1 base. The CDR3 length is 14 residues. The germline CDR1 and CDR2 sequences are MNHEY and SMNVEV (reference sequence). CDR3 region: CATRQGRNTGELFF. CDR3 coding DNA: TGTGCCACGCGACAGGGGAGGAACACCGGGGAGCTGTTTTTT.

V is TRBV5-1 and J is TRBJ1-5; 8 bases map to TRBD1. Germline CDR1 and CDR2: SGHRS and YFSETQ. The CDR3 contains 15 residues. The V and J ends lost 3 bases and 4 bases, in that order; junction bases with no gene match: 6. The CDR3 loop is CASSSTGERNQPQHF. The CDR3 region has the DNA TGCGCCAGCAGCTCGACAGGGGAGAGGAATCAGCCCCAGCATTTT.

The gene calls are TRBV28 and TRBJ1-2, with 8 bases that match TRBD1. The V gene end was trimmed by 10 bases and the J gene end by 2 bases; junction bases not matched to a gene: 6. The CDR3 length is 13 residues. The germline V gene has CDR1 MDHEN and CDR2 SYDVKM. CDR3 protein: CATSGGPNYGYTF. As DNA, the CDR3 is TGTGCCACCTCAGGGGGCCCCAACTATGGCTACACCTTC.

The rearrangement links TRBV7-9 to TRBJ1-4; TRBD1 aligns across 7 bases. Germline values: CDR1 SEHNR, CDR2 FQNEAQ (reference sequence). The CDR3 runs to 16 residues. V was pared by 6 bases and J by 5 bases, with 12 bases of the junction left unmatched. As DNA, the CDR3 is TGTGCCAGCAGGGGACTGACAGGGTACAAAAATGAAAAACTGTTTTTT. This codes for CASRGLTGYKNEKLFF. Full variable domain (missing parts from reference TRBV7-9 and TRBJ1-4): DTGVSQNPRHKITKRGQNVTFRCDPISEHNRLYWYRQTLGQGPEFLTYFQNEAQLEKSRLLSDRFSAERPKGSFSTLEIQRTEQGDSAMYLCASRGLTGYKNEKLFFGSGTQLSVL.

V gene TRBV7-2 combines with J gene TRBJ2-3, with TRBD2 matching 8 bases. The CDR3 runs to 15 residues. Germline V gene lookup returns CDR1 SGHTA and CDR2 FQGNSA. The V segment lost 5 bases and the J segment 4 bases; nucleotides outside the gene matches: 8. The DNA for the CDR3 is TGTGCCAGCAGCCCCCAGCGGGGGAGCGCAGATACGCAGTATTTT. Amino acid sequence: CASSPQRGSADTQYF. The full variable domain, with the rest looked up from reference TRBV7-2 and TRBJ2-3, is GAGVSQSPSNKVTEKGKDVELRCDPISGHTALYWYRQSLGQGLEFLIYFQGNSAPDKSGLPSDRFSAERTGGSVSTLTIQRTQQEDSAVYLCASSPQRGSADTQYFGPGTRLTVL.

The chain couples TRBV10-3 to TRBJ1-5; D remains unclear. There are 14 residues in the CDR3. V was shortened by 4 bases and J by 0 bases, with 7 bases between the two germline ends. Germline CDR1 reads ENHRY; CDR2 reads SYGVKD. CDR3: CAISVQYSNQPQHF. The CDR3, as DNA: TGTGCCATCAGTGTACAGTATAGCAATCAGCCCCAGCATTTT.

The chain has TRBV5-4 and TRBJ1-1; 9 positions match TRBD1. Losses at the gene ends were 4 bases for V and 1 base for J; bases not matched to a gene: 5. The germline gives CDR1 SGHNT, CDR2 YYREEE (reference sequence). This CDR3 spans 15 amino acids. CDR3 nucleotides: TGTGCCAGCAGCGTACCGGGACAGGGGAACACTGAAGCTTTCTTT. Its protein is CASSVPGQGNTEAFF.

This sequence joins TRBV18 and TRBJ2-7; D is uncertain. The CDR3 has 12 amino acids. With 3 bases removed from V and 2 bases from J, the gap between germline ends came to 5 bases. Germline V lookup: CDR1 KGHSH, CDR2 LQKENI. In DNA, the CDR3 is TGTGCCAGCTCACCCCAGACCTACGAGCAGTACTTC. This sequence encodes CASSPQTYEQYF.

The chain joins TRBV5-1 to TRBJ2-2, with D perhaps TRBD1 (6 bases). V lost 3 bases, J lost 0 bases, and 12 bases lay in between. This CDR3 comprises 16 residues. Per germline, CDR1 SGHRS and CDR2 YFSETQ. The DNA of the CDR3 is TGCGCCAGCAGCTCCCCCGGACAGACGAACACCGGGGAGCTGTTTTTT. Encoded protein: CASSSPGQTNTGELFF.

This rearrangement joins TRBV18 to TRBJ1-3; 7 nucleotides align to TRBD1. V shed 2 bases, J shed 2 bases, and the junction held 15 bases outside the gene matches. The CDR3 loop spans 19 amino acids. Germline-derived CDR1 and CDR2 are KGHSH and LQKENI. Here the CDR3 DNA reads TGTGCCAGCTCACCAACGTGGGGGAGCCGGGACAGCCCTGGAAACACCATATATTTT. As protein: CASSPTWGSRDSPGNTIYF.

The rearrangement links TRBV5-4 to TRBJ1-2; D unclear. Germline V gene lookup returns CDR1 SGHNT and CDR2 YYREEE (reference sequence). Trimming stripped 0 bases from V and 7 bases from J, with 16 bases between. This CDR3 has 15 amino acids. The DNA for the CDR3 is TGTGCCAGCAGCTTGGAAGGAGGCTTTGCCGGTGGCTACACCTTC. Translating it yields CASSLEGGFAGGYTF. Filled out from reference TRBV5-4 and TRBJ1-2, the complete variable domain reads ETGVTQSPTHLIKTRGQQVTLRCSSQSGHNTVSWYQQALGQGPQFIFQYYREEENGRGNFPPRFSGLQFPNYSSELNVNALELDDSALYLCASSLEGGFAGGYTFGSGTRLTVV.

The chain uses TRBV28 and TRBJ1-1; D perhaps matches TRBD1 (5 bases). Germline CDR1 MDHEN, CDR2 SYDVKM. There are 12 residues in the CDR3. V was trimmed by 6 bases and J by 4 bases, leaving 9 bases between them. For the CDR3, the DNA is TGTGCCAGCAGCCGACAGAGCACTGAAGCTTTCTTT. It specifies CASSRQSTEAFF.

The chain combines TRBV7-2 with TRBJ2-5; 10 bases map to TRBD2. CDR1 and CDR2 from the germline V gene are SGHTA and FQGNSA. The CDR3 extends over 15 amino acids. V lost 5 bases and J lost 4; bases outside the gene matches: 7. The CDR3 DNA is TGTGCCAGCAGCCTCCAGCGGGGGGGCGGAGAGACCCAGTACTTC. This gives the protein CASSLQRGGGETQYF.

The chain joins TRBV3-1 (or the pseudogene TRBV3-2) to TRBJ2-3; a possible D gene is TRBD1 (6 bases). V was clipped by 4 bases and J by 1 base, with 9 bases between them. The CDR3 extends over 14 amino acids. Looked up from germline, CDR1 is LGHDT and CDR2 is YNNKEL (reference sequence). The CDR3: CASSPWTGTDTQYF. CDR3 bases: TGTGCCAGCAGCCCATGGACAGGCACAGATACGCAGTATTTT.

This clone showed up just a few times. The CDR3 sequence is CASSYQGFLTEAFF. The CDR3 nucleotides read TGTGCCAGTAGTTACCAGGGATTCCTCACTGAAGCTTTCTTT. V and J are TRBV19 and TRBJ1-1; the D gene is possibly TRBD1 (5 bases). The germline V gene encodes CDR1 LNHDA and CDR2 SQIVND (reference sequence). The V gene lost 5 bases and the J gene lost 4 bases, with 14 bases spanning the gap. CDR3 length: 14 residues.

The CDR3 loop is CASSLAGENTEAFF. CDR3 in DNA: TGTGCCAGCAGTTTGGCAGGGGAGAACACTGAAGCTTTCTTT. The chain uses TRBV28 and TRBJ1-1; TRBD1 might be the D (6 bases). This CDR3 contains 14 residues. The germline gives CDR1 MDHEN, CDR2 SYDVKM. V was trimmed by 3 bases and J by 1 base, leaving 9 bases between them.